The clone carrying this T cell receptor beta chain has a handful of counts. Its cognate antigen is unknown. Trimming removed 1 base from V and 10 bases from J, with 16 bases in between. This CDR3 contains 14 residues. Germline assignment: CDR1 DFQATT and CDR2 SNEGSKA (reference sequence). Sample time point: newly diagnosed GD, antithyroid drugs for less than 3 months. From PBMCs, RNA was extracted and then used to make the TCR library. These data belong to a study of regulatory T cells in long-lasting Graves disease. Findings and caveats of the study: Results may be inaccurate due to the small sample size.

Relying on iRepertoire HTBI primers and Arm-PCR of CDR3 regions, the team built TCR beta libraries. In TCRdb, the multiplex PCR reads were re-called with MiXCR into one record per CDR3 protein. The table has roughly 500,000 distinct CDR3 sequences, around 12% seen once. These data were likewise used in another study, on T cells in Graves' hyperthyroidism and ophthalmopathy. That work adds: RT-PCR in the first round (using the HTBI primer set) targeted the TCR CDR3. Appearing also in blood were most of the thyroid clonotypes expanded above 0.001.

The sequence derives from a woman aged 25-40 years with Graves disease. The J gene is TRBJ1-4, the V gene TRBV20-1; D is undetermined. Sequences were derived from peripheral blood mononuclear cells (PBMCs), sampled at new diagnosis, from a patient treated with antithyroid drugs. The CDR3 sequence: CSARVGHQAGKLFF. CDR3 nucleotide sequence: TGCAGTGCTAGAGTCGGGCACCAAGCGGGAAAACTGTTTTTT.